Listed here are 10 T cell receptor beta chains from one sample, sequenced in a study of CD8 T cells in Susac syndrome. Random hexamers primed reverse transcription of about 0.45 to 1 ug RNA. MiXCR was run by TCRdb on the immunoSEQ multiplex PCR reads, yielding one entry per CDR3 protein. This sample has approximately 46,000 distinct CDR3 sequences; approximately 92% occur once, and the top ten carry 0.35% to 0.5%. Sample: CD8+ T cells from PBMCs. These receptors all come from a human donor in good health.

This clonotype was recorded a few times. The V call is TRBV6-2 or TRBV6-3, the J call TRBJ2-7; 8 nucleotides line up with TRBD1. The CDR3 contains 13 residues. The germline CDR1 and CDR2 sequences are MNHEY and SVGEGT. CDR3: CSSAWAGGNEQYF. The CDR3 DNA is TGTTCCTCAGCATGGGCAGGGGGCAACGAGCAGTACTTC.

V gene TRBV7-9 combines with J gene TRBJ1-5, with 8 bases lining up with TRBD1. CDR3 length: 15 residues. CDR1 SEHNR and CDR2 FQNEAQ come from the germline V gene (reference sequence). Trimming cost V 5 bases and J 6 bases; bases outside gene matches: 9. CDR3 coding DNA: TGTGCCAGCAGCGATACGAGGACAGGGATTCAGCCCCAGCATTTT. Protein product: CASSDTRTGIQPQHF.

The chain links TRBV7-2 to TRBJ2-1, with D perhaps assigned TRBD1 or TRBD2 (5 bases each). V lost 2 bases and J 8 bases, leaving 13 bases between the germline ends. This CDR3 region has 14 residues. The germline V gene has CDR1 SGHTA and CDR2 FQGNSA. The CDR3: CASSLRTGRDEQFF. The CDR3 coding sequence is TGTGCCAGCAGCTTAAGAACGGGGCGCGATGAGCAGTTCTTC.

The rearrangement joins TRBV10-1 to TRBJ1-3; D gene unclear. V dropped 4 bases and J dropped 4 bases, with 11 bases sitting between them. The CDR3 length is 14 residues. Germline values: CDR1 WNHNN, CDR2 SYGVQD (reference sequence). The CDR3 nucleotides read TGCGCCAGCAGTGGACTGGAGAACGGAAACACCATATATTTT. Translation: CASSGLENGNTIYF.

The CDR3 DNA reads TGTGCCAGCAGCCAAGATCGAACTAGCGGGAGATACGAGCAGTACTTC. Amino acids: CASSQDRTSGRYEQYF. This sequence joins TRBV14 and TRBJ2-7; TRBD2 aligns across 11 bases. Germline CDR1 SGHDN, CDR2 FVKESK. The CDR3 runs 16 residues. Trimming cost V 0 bases and J 4 bases; bases outside gene matches: 5.

This clonotype was seen a handful of times. The chain uses TRBV4-1 and TRBJ2-7, with D tentatively TRBD1 or TRBD2 (6 bases each). Germline loops: CDR1 MGHRA, CDR2 YSYEKL. This CDR3 has 15 residues. Trimming pared 0 bases from V and 2 bases from J, leaving 11 bases between. The CDR3 DNA reads TGCGCCAGCAGCCAAGAGAGGGGGGCGGCCTACGAGCAGTACTTC. Its protein product is CASSQERGAAYEQYF.

The chain links TRBV5-6 to TRBJ2-6; 8 positions match TRBD1. With V trimmed by 4 bases and J by 5 bases, 14 bases remained unmatched. The CDR3 length is 18 residues. Per germline, CDR1 SGHDT and CDR2 YYEEEE. Here the CDR3 DNA reads TGTGCCAGCAGCCGTACGGGACAGGCTGCAACCCGGGCCAACGTCCTGACTTTC. Its protein is CASSRTGQAATRANVLTF.

The genes are TRBV5-4 and TRBJ2-3; tentative D call: TRBD2 (5 bases). The CDR3 covers 13 residues. V was pared by 0 bases and J by 8 bases, with 10 bases between. Germline V gene sequence: CDR1 SGHNT, CDR2 YYREEE (reference sequence). The CDR3 DNA reads TGTGCCAGCAGCTTGGATCTAGCCGGTACGCAGTATTTT. Translating gives CASSLDLAGTQYF.

The V and J genes are TRBV5-1 and TRBJ2-7, with 10 positions matching TRBD1. Germline V gives CDR1 SGHRS, CDR2 YFSETQ. V was clipped by 4 bases and J by 4 bases; unmatched bases: 8. The CDR3 covers 15 residues. The CDR3 spells CASSTLPGQGYEQYF. For the CDR3, the DNA is TGCGCCAGCAGCACACTCCCGGGACAGGGGTACGAGCAGTACTTC. The full variable domain, rest sourced from reference TRBV5-1 and TRBJ2-7, is KAGVTQTPRYLIKTRGQQVTLSCSPISGHRSVSWYQQTPGQGLQFLFEYFSETQRNKGNFPGRFSGRQFSNSRSEMNVSTLELGDSALYLCASSTLPGQGYEQYFGPGTRLTVT.

V gene TRBV5-4 combines with J gene TRBJ2-7; D uncertain. V lost 1 base to trimming and J lost 5 bases, with 10 bases between them. Per the germline V gene, CDR1 is SGHNT and CDR2 is YYREEE (reference sequence). The CDR3 is 13 amino acids. The CDR3: CASSLTGAHEQYF. In DNA form, the CDR3 reads TGTGCCAGCAGCTTGACCGGCGCCCACGAGCAGTACTTC. Full variable domain (outside the CDR3, taken from reference TRBV5-4 and TRBJ2-7): ETGVTQSPTHLIKTRGQQVTLRCSSQSGHNTVSWYQQALGQGPQFIFQYYREEENGRGNFPPRFSGLQFPNYSSELNVNALELDDSALYLCASSLTGAHEQYFGPGTRLTVT.